This T cell receptor (beta chain) was recorded in a study of shared clonotypes between healthy human individuals. Looking at the study overall: Researchers assigned three CD4 naive, three CD4 memory, two CD8 naive and one CD8 memory plate to each donor. Study results and limitations: What naive subsets generally showed was a larger estimated richness than memory subsets showed. Depth of sequencing was expected to influence donor clonotype sharing.

This CDR3 is built from 16 residues. The junction had 2 bases not matched to a gene; V was cut back by 1 base and J by 4 bases. Germline values: CDR1 LGHNA, CDR2 YNFKEQ. The protocol was immunoSEQ multiplex PCR, while the TCRdb copy is restricted to in-frame clones and leaves out a portion. The sample consists of approximately 1.9 million clones, about 93% of them appearing once. In the naive CD8 group, cells lacked CD45RO and were positively selected for CCR7, so terminally differentiated effector memory CD45RA+ cells were left out. Points on this clone: Its target is not known.

Sequencing was done on a sample of naive CD8+ T cells from PBMCs. The genes are TRBV4-2 and TRBJ2-1; 12 nucleotides align to TRBD2. This sequence was found in a man between 18 and 35 years old in good health. Some clones in this sample may be carry-over from other donors' samples. The CDR3 region has the DNA TGTGCCAGCAGCCAAGGACTAGCGGGAGATTACAATGAGCAGTTCTTC. Translated, it gives CASSQGLAGDYNEQFF.